The clone carrying this T cell receptor (beta chain) was counted once. No antigen is known for it. This specimen comes from a study of T cell responses to AZD1222 COVID-19 vaccine. Whole-study findings and limits: Clonal diversity may have been underestimated, and the donors were mostly white British, with more females than males. Baseline seropositivity occurred in only a handful of AZD1222 recipients. Nearly half of unique spike-specific TCRs reportedly avoided B.1.351 and B.1.1.7 mutated regions.

V gave up 6 bases and J gave up 2 bases, with 11 bases separating them. Germline V gene lookup returns CDR1 SNHLY and CDR2 FYNNEI. This CDR3 contains 13 residues. The protocol was immunoSEQ multiplex PCR, while the TCRdb copy is restricted to in-frame clones and leaves out a portion. The sample lists about 110,000 clones, about 92% occurring once. This receptor was identified in an adult in good health. The chain uses TRBV2 and TRBJ2-7; D is uncertain. The input for sequencing was peripheral blood, taken on day 0 of MenACWY control vaccination. CDR3 region: CASRTSATYEQYF. The CDR3 nucleotides are TGTGCCAGCAGGACAAGCGCTACCTACGAGCAGTACTTC.